What follows are 20 T cell receptor beta chains derived from one specimen sequenced in a study of blood T cell repertoires in COVID-19. Produced via immunoSEQ multiplex PCR; TCRdb's table is partial and in-frame only. The sample shows about 430,000 clones, approximately 92% of them seen only once. The sequencing input was PBMCs or T cells enriched from blood (not recorded which). The source is a man aged 25 to 45 who had recovered from COVID-19.

The rearrangement joins TRBV28 to TRBJ2-1; D unclear. The CDR3 is made up of 15 amino acids. Trimming left V 7 bases short and J 2 bases short, with 15 bases between. Looked up from germline, CDR1 is MDHEN and CDR2 is SYDVKM. The CDR3 protein is CASIPTQRTYNEQFF. CDR3 nucleotides: TGTGCCAGCATCCCGACCCAGAGGACCTACAATGAGCAGTTCTTC.

V gene TRBV12-5 combines with J gene TRBJ2-3, with 11 bases lining up with TRBD2. Trimming at V came to 4 bases and at J to 2 bases, leaving 8 bases not matched to a gene. Germline CDR1 and CDR2: LGHNT and FRNRAP. The CDR3 has 17 amino acids. CDR3 in DNA: TGTGCTAGTGGTTCGCCCATGACTAGCGGGATCACAGATACGCAGTATTTT. Its translation is CASGSPMTSGITDTQYF.

The gene calls are TRBV29-1 and TRBJ1-1, with 9 bases that match TRBD1. This CDR3 is built from 13 residues. Germline lookup yields CDR1 SQVTM and CDR2 ANQGSEA. V shed 6 bases, J shed 3 bases, and the junction held 5 bases outside the gene matches. This CDR3 reads CSVHRTGDTEAFF. CDR3 nucleotide sequence: TGCAGCGTCCACCGGACAGGGGACACTGAAGCTTTCTTT.

The count of this clone is one. This rearrangement joins TRBV11-2 to TRBJ1-2; 7 bases match TRBD1. V was clipped by 6 bases and J by 3 bases; unmatched bases: 10. Germline values: CDR1 SGHAT, CDR2 FQNNGV. CDR3 length equals 15 residues. DNA of the CDR3: TGTGCCAGCAGTCCTAGGGACAGTCCATACTATGGCTACACCTTC. It encodes CASSPRDSPYYGYTF. The full variable domain, completed using reference TRBV11-2 and TRBJ1-2, is EAGVAQSPRYKIIEKRQSVAFWCNPISGHATLYWYQQILGQGPKLLIQFQNNGVVDDSQLPKDRFSAERLKGVDSTLKIQPAKLEDSAVYLCASSPRDSPYYGYTFGSGTRLTVV.

The chain joins TRBV5-1 to TRBJ2-1; D remains ambiguous. The germline V gene encodes CDR1 SGHRS and CDR2 YFSETQ. Trimming shortened V by 0 bases and J by 4 bases, and 11 bases separated the two germline ends. The CDR3 is 15 residues long. The DNA of the CDR3 is TGCGCCAGCAGCTTGGTCTCGCTGACATACAATGAGCAGTTCTTC. This codes for CASSLVSLTYNEQFF.

The chain has TRBV18 and TRBJ2-1; 11 nucleotides line up with TRBD2. V was pared by 3 bases and J by 4 bases, with 5 bases of the junction left unmatched. This CDR3 has 16 residues. Germline V lookup: CDR1 KGHSH, CDR2 LQKENI. In nucleotides, the CDR3 is TGTGCCAGCTCACCCGTACTAGCGGGAGTTTACAATGAGCAGTTCTTC. It encodes CASSPVLAGVYNEQFF. The full variable domain, its missing parts supplied by reference TRBV18 and TRBJ2-1, is NAGVMQNPRHLVRRRGQEARLRCSPMKGHSHVYWYRQLPEEGLKFMVYLQKENIIDESGMPKERFSAEFPKEGPSILRIQQVVRGDSAAYFCASSPVLAGVYNEQFFGPGTRLTVL.

The genes are TRBV6-5 and TRBJ2-7; 8 positions agree with TRBD2. Germline trimming cut 2 bases from V and 2 bases from J; bases unmatched to any gene: 8. The CDR3 loop spans 16 amino acids. The germline CDR1 and CDR2 sequences are MNHEY and SVGAGI. CDR3 in DNA: TGTGCCAGCAGTTACATCGCGGGGGGCAGCACCTACGAGCAGTACTTC. This translates into CASSYIAGGSTYEQYF.

The genes are TRBV18 and TRBJ2-7; maybe TRBD1 (5 bases). With 0 bases removed from V and 12 bases from J, the gap between germline ends came to 12 bases. The CDR3 spans 12 residues. Germline V lookup: CDR1 KGHSH, CDR2 LQKENI. CDR3 nucleotide sequence: TGTGCCAGCTCACCACCGGCGCAGGGTCTGTACTTC. Residues: CASSPPAQGLYF.

This clone occurred once. The chain uses TRBV15 and TRBJ2-5; D may be TRBD1 (6 bases). V shed 0 bases and J shed 5 bases, with 13 bases lying between them. The CDR3 totals 15 residues. The germline CDR1 and CDR2 sequences are LNHNV and YYDKDF (reference sequence). The CDR3 coding sequence is TGTGCCACCAGCAGAGATATTCAGGGGTCGGAGACCCAGTACTTC. This gives the protein CATSRDIQGSETQYF.

V usage is TRBV19 and J usage is TRBJ2-7, with D tentatively TRBD2 (5 bases). CDR1 LNHDA and CDR2 SQIVND come from the germline V gene (reference sequence). The CDR3 consists of 13 residues. Trimming shortened V by 9 bases and J by 4 bases, and 16 bases separated the two germline ends. CDR3 bases: TGTGCCAGCCAAGAGGGTCCAACGTACGAGCAGTACTTC. Its protein product is CASQEGPTYEQYF.

The rearrangement links TRBV7-9 to TRBJ1-5; D not certain. The CDR3 has 12 residues. Trimming cost V 7 bases and J 8 bases, with 12 bases left between them. The germline V gene has CDR1 SEHNR and CDR2 FQNEAQ (reference sequence). The CDR3 DNA sequence: TGTGCCAGCAACTCACTCGGTGAGCCCCAGCATTTT. Translating gives CASNSLGEPQHF. Using reference TRBV7-9 and TRBJ1-5 for the parts outside the CDR3, the full variable domain is DTGVSQNPRHKITKRGQNVTFRCDPISEHNRLYWYRQTLGQGPEFLTYFQNEAQLEKSRLLSDRFSAERPKGSFSTLEIQRTEQGDSAMYLCASNSLGEPQHFGDGTRLSIL.

The table lists this clone with a count of one. V usage is TRBV19 and J usage is TRBJ1-2; TRBD1 aligns across 10 bases. V shed 10 bases, J shed 7 bases, and the junction held 15 bases outside the gene matches. Per germline, CDR1 LNHDA and CDR2 SQIVND (reference sequence). This CDR3 comprises 15 residues. CDR3 protein: CATQTGTGVVGGYTF. The CDR3 DNA is TGTGCCACTCAAACCGGGACAGGGGTTGTTGGTGGCTACACCTTC.

V and J are TRBV25-1 and TRBJ1-2; D is possibly TRBD1 (5 bases). Germline CDR1 reads MGHDK; CDR2 reads SYGVNS. The V end was cut by 2 bases, the J end by 7 bases, with 14 bases between. CDR3 length equals 14 residues. CDR3 sequence: CASSEGWGSSGYTF. The CDR3 DNA reads as TGTGCCAGCAGTGAAGGTTGGGGCAGCTCTGGCTACACCTTC.

As DNA, the CDR3 is TGTGCCAGCAGTTTGGTGGGCAGGGCACATTATTCACCCCTCCACTTT. Its protein product is CASSLVGRAHYSPLHF. The rearrangement uses TRBV28 and TRBJ1-6; the D gene is possibly TRBD1 (5 bases). Per germline, CDR1 MDHEN and CDR2 SYDVKM. CDR3 length: 16 residues. The V and J ends lost 3 bases and 8 bases respectively, with 17 bases between them. Looking up the rest from reference TRBV28 and TRBJ1-6 gives the full variable domain: DVKVTQSSRYLVKRTGEKVFLECVQDMDHENMFWYRQDPGLGLRLIYFSYDVKMKEKGDIPEGYSVSREKKERFSLILESASTNQTSMYLCASSLVGRAHYSPLHFGNGTRLTVT.

V and J are TRBV24-1 and TRBJ2-3; 12 positions agree with TRBD2. Looked up from germline, CDR1 is KGHDR and CDR2 is SFDVKD. The V and J ends lost 7 bases and 0 bases, in that order; junction bases with no gene match: 1. The CDR3 length is 15 residues. Written as DNA, the CDR3 is TGTGCCACCAGCGGACTAGCGGGGAGCACAGATACGCAGTATTTT. It yields the protein CATSGLAGSTDTQYF.

The chain recombines TRBV18 with TRBJ2-7; tentative D call: TRBD2 (6 bases). The V end lost 6 bases, the J end lost 2 bases, and 14 bases lay between the germline ends. CDR3 length: 14 amino acids. Germline V gene lookup returns CDR1 KGHSH and CDR2 LQKENI. The CDR3 DNA follows: TGTGCCAGCTCCGCCCAGGAGGGCACCTACGAGCAGTACTTC. This translates into CASSAQEGTYEQYF.

Concerning this clone: Other DNA sequences in this specimen translate into the identical CDR3. The chain uses TRBV7-3 and TRBJ2-3, with a weak D call TRBD2 (6 bases). Germline assignment: CDR1 SGHTA and CDR2 FQGTGA. The CDR3 extends over 15 amino acids. V was shortened by 2 bases and J by 1 base, with 10 bases between the two germline ends. The CDR3 DNA reads as TGTGCCAGCAGCTTAGGGGCGGGACGCACAGATACGCAGTATTTT. It translates to CASSLGAGRTDTQYF.

The rearrangement links TRBV6-5 to TRBJ2-5, with 9 nucleotides matching TRBD1. Germline assignment: CDR1 MNHEY and CDR2 SVGAGI. Germline trimming cut 4 bases from V and 4 bases from J; bases unmatched to any gene: 1. The CDR3 extends over 13 amino acids. In DNA, the CDR3 is TGTGCCAGCAGTTGGGGACAGGGAGAGACCCAGTACTTC. This sequence encodes CASSWGQGETQYF.

This rearrangement joins TRBV20-1 to TRBJ2-5; TRBD2 matches at 11 bases. J gave up 8 bases and V 3 bases, and 5 bases lay outside the gene matches. The CDR3 is 13 amino acids. Germline V gene sequence: CDR1 DFQATT, CDR2 SNEGSKA (reference sequence). DNA for the CDR3: TGCAGTGCTAGTATGGGACTAGCGGTTACCCAGTACTTC. This encodes CSASMGLAVTQYF.

The rearrangement links TRBV5-1 to TRBJ2-3; the D is unclear. The CDR3 covers 13 residues. CDR1 SGHRS and CDR2 YFSETQ come from the germline V gene. Trimming shortened V by 4 bases and J by 5 bases, and 11 bases separated the two germline ends. CDR3 sequence: CASSPESQDTQYF. CDR3 DNA: TGCGCCAGCAGCCCAGAATCCCAAGATACGCAGTATTTT.